The TCR beta chain under discussion was sequenced for a study of T cell clonality in common variable immunodeficiency. On this clone itself: Read coverage stops 3 residues before the CDR3 terminus; the germline J gene supplies the remainder.

Germline values: CDR1 SGHAT, CDR2 FQNNGV. The CDR3 loop spans 15 amino acids. Method: immunoSEQ multiplex PCR; TCRdb's copy keeps in-frame clones and lacks some. This repertoire holds under 65,000 clones, and none appear only once. This chain joins TRBV11-2 and TRBJ1-4; 8 bases map to TRBD1. The specimen sequenced was peripheral blood mononuclear cells. The TCR sequence derives from a person between 18 and 70 years old in good health. The CDR3 here is CASSSLYRGNSPLFF. CDR3 DNA, as far as it was read: TGTGCCAGCAGCTCCTTGTACAGGGGGAATTCACCA.